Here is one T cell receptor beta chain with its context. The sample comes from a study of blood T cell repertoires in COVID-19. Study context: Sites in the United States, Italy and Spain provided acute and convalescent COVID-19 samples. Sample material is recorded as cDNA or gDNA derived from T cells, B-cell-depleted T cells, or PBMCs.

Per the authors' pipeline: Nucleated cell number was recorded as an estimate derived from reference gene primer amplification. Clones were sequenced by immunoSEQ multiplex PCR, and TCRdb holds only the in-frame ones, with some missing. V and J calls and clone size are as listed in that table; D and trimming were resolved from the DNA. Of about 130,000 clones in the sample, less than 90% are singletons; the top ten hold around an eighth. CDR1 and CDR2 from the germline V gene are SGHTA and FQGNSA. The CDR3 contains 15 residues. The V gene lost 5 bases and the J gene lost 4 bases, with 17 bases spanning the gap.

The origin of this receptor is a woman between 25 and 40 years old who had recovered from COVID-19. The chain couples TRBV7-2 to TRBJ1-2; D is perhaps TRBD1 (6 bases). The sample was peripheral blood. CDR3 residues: CASSRDTGRGYGYTF. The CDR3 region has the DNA TGTGCCAGCAGCCGTGACACAGGGCGAGGCTATGGCTACACCTTC.